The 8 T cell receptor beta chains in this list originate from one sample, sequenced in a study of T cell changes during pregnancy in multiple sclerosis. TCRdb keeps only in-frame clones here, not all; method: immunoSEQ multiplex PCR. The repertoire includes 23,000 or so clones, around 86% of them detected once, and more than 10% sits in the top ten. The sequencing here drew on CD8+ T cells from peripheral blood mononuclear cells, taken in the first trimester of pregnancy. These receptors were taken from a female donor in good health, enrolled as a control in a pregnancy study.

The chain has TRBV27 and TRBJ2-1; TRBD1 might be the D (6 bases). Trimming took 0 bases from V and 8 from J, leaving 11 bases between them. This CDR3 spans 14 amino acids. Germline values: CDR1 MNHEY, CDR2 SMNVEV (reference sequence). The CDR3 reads CASSLSINRDEQFF. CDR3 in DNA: TGTGCCAGCAGTTTATCGATAAACAGGGATGAGCAGTTCTTC.

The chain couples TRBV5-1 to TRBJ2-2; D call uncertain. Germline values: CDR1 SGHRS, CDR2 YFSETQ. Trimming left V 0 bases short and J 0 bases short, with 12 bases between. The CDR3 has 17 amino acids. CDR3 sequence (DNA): TGCGCCAGCAGCTTGGTCCAGGTGTTCGCGAACACCGGGGAGCTGTTTTTT. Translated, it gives CASSLVQVFANTGELFF.

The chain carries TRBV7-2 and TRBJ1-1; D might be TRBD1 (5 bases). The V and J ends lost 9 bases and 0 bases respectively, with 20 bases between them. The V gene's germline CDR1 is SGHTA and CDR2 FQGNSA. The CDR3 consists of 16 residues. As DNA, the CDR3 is TGTGCCAGTTCAGAACCCAGGGATGTGATGAACACTGAAGCTTTCTTT. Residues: CASSEPRDVMNTEAFF.

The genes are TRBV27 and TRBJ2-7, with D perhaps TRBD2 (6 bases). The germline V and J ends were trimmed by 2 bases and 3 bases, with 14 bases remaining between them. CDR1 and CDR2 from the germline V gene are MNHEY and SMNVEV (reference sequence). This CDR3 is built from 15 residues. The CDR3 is CASSLGSGWVYEQYF. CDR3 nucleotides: TGTGCCAGCAGTTTAGGAAGCGGGTGGGTCTACGAGCAGTACTTC.

CDR3 residues: CASRVGLAGQNWKFF. In DNA, the CDR3 is TGTGCCAGCAGGGTGGGACTAGCGGGCCAGAACTGGAAGTTCTTC. The chain employs TRBV6-5 and TRBJ2-1; 12 bases match TRBD2. The CDR3 is made up of 15 amino acids. After removal of 6 bases from V and 14 bases from J, the junction contained 14 bases not matched to a gene. CDR1 is MNHEY, CDR2 SVGAGI, per germline.

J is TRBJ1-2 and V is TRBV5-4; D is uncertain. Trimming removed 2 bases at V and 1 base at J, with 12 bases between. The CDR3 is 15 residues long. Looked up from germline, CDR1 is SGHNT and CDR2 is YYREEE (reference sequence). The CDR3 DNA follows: TGTGCCAGCAGCTTTTGGCACAGCTATAACTATGGCTACACCTTC. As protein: CASSFWHSYNYGYTF. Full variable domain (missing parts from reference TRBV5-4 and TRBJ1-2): ETGVTQSPTHLIKTRGQQVTLRCSSQSGHNTVSWYQQALGQGPQFIFQYYREEENGRGNFPPRFSGLQFPNYSSELNVNALELDDSALYLCASSFWHSYNYGYTFGSGTRLTVV.

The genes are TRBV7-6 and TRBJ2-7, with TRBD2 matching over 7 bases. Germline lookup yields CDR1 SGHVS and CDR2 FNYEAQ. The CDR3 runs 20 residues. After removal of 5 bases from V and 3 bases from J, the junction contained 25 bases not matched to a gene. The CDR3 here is CASSPTEEGLGGSRFYEQYF. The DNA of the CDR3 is TGTGCCAGCAGCCCAACTGAGGAGGGGTTGGGCGGGAGTCGGTTCTACGAGCAGTACTTC.

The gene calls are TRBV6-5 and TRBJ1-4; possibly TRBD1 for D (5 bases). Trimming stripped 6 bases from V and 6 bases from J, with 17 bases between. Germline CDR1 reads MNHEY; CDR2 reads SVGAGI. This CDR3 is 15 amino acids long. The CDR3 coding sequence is TGTGCCAGCAGCGCCCTAGGGGCTCGGGATGAAAAACTGTTTTTT. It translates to CASSALGARDEKLFF.